The TCR beta chain described here comes from a study of cytomegalovirus exposure and HLA in healthy donors. The PCR contained 60 Vbeta and 13 Jbeta primers. Sequencing used immunoSEQ multiplex PCR; TCRdb keeps in-frame clones, though not all of them. Of some 140,000 clones listed, around four fifths are singletons. This CDR3 has 15 residues. Germline loops: CDR1 MDHEN, CDR2 SYDVKM. V lost 5 bases and J lost 3; bases outside the gene matches: 6. With regard to this clone: What it binds is unknown.

Overall study findings and caveats: Further analysis was carried out later, and it showed several of the most significant clusters appearing linked to common viral pathogens. Most TCR sequences showed up rarely, but some public TCRs showed up in many donors.

Input material: PBMCs. This sequence joins TRBV28 and TRBJ1-5; 8 nucleotides line up with TRBD1. This clonotype originated in a man aged 35 to 55 in good health and CMV-seronegative. The CDR3 region has the DNA TGTGCCAGCAGTAGATCAGGGGGCTTCAATCAGCCCCAGCATTTT. Translated, it gives CASSRSGGFNQPQHF.